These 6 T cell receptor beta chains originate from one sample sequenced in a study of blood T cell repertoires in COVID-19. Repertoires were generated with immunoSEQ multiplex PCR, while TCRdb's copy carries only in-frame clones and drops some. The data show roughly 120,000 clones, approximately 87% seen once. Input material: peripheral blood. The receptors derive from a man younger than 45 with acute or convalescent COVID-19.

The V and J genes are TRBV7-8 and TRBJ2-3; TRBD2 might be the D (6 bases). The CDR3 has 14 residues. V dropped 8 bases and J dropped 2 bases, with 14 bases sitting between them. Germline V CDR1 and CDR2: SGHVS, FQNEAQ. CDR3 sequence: CASGEDGNTDTQYF. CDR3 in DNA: TGTGCCAGCGGGGAGGATGGGAACACAGATACGCAGTATTTT.

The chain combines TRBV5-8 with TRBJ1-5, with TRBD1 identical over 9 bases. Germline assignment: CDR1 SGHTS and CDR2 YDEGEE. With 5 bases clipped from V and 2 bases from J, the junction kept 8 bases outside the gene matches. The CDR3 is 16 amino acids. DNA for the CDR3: TGTGCCAGCAGGACCAGGACAGGGGCGGGCAATCAGCCCCAGCATTTT. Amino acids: CASRTRTGAGNQPQHF.

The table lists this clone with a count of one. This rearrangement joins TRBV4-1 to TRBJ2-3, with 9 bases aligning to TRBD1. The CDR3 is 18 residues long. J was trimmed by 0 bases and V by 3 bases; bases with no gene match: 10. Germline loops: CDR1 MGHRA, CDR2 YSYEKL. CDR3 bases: TGCGCCAGCAGCCAGGGGGGGGACAGGGCGATGAGCACAGATACGCAGTATTTT. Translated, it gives CASSQGGDRAMSTDTQYF.

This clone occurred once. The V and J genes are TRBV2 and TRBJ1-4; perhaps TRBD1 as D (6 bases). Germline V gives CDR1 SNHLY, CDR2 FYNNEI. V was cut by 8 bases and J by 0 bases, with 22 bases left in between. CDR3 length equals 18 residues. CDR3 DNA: TGTGCCAGCGCTATTGGCCCGACCGGACAGTCAACTAATGAAAAACTGTTTTTT. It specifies CASAIGPTGQSTNEKLFF.

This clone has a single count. The CDR3 loop reads CASNPSGSTELFF. DNA of the CDR3: TGTGCCAGTAACCCTAGCGGGTCCACGGAGCTGTTTTTT. The chain employs TRBV19 and TRBJ2-2, with 8 bases that match TRBD2. There are 13 residues in the CDR3. J lost 10 bases, V lost 7 bases, and 8 bases had no gene match. Germline V gene sequence: CDR1 LNHDA, CDR2 SQIVND (reference sequence).

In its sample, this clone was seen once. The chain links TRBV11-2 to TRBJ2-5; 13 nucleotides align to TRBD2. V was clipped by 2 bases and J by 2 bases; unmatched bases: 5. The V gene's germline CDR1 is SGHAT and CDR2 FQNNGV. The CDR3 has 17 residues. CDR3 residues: CASSLTTSGGIQETQYF. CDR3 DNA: TGTGCCAGCAGCTTAACGACTAGCGGGGGGATACAAGAGACCCAGTACTTC.